Shown below are 13 T cell receptor beta chains from a single sample sequenced in a study of OX40 agonist ivuxolimab in advanced cancers. Repertoires were generated with immunoSEQ multiplex PCR, while TCRdb's copy carries only in-frame clones and drops some. The table records about 35,000 clones, 80% to 95% of them present only once. Sequencing was performed on CD4+ or CD8+ T cells sorted from blood, taken in a trial of the OX40 agonist ivuxolimab. Receptor source: an adult with an advanced solid tumor such as melanoma, head and neck, liver or kidney cancer.

The genes are TRBV5-1 and TRBJ1-4; TRBD1 aligns across 10 bases. Trimming took 0 bases from V and 8 from J; bases not matched to a gene: 4. Looked up from germline, CDR1 is SGHRS and CDR2 is YFSETQ. The CDR3 consists of 15 residues. CDR3 in DNA: TGCGCCAGCAGCTTGGACGGGACAGGGGAAGAAAAACTGTTTTTT. Translation gives CASSLDGTGEEKLFF.

The V gene is TRBV4-1, the J gene TRBJ1-5, with a weak D call TRBD1 (5 bases). CDR3 length: 16 amino acids. The V end lost 0 bases, the J end lost 4 bases, and 13 bases lay between the germline ends. Germline-derived CDR1 and CDR2 are MGHRA and YSYEKL. The chain's CDR3 is CASSQDRAGRNQPQHF. The CDR3 nucleotides are TGCGCCAGCAGCCAAGATCGGGCAGGGCGAAATCAGCCCCAGCATTTT.

Here the CDR3 reads CASSYSAGDHYGYTF. CDR3 sequence (DNA): TGTGCCAGCAGTTACTCGGCAGGGGACCACTATGGCTACACCTTC. The rearrangement joins TRBV6-5 to TRBJ1-2; possible D gene TRBD1, 6 bases. This CDR3 has 15 residues. CDR1 is MNHEY and CDR2 is SVGAGI in the germline V gene. The V end was cut by 0 bases, the J end by 3 bases, with 11 bases between.

This chain connects TRBV18 to TRBJ2-7; TRBD1 matches 10 bases. This CDR3 region has 15 residues. J was trimmed by 2 bases and V by 2 bases; bases with no gene match: 3. Germline-derived CDR1 and CDR2 are KGHSH and LQKENI. The CDR3 region is CASSPGTGAPYEQYF. Here the CDR3 DNA reads TGTGCCAGCTCACCAGGGACAGGGGCCCCCTACGAGCAGTACTTC.

The rearrangement joins TRBV19 to TRBJ2-4, with D unresolved. From germline, CDR1 is LNHDA and CDR2 SQIVND (reference sequence). V lost 7 bases and J 0 bases, leaving 19 bases between the germline ends. The length of the CDR3 is 17 residues. The CDR3 nucleotides are TGTGCCAGTACGGCCTTTGGTCCCTCCGCAGCCAAAAACATTCAGTACTTC. It translates to CASTAFGPSAAKNIQYF.

This chain joins TRBV7-9 and TRBJ2-1, with D hard to call. V was shortened by 3 bases and J by 0 bases, with 9 bases between the two germline ends. Germline assignment: CDR1 SEHNR and CDR2 FQNEAQ (reference sequence). This CDR3 spans 15 amino acids. The CDR3 protein is CASSFVESSYNEQFF. For the CDR3, the DNA is TGTGCCAGCAGCTTCGTGGAAAGCTCCTACAATGAGCAGTTCTTC.

This chain links TRBV5-1 with TRBJ1-5; 9 bases agree with TRBD1. Germline assignment: CDR1 SGHRS and CDR2 YFSETQ. J lost 6 bases, V lost 4 bases, and 5 bases had no gene match. The CDR3 has 14 amino acids. The CDR3 nucleotides are TGCGCCAGCAGCCCGACAGGGGGTAGTCAGCCCCAGCATTTT. This sequence encodes CASSPTGGSQPQHF.

CDR3 nucleotides: TGTGCCAGCAACACAGGGACGGGCGGCCCCTACGAGCAGTACTTC. This translates into CASNTGTGGPYEQYF. V is TRBV5-6 and J is TRBJ2-7; D is possibly TRBD1 (6 bases). The germline gives CDR1 SGHDT, CDR2 YYEEEE. V dropped 6 bases and J dropped 2 bases, with 18 bases sitting between them. This CDR3 contains 15 residues. The variable domain in full, with the rest retrieved from reference TRBV5-6 and TRBJ2-7, is DAGVTQSPTHLIKTRGQQVTLRCSPKSGHDTVSWYQQALGQGPQFIFQYYEEEERQRGNFPDRFSGHQFPNYSSELNVNALLLGDSALYLCASNTGTGGPYEQYFGPGTRLTVT.

The chain uses TRBV29-1 and TRBJ2-7; 7 bases are a match to TRBD1. Germline V gene data show CDR1 as SQVTM and CDR2 as ANQGSEA. V gave up 4 bases and J gave up 6 bases; unmatched junction bases: 9. The CDR3 spans 13 residues. CDR3 nucleotides: TGCAGCGTTGTCATGGAACAGGGGTTCGAGCAGTACTTC. This codes for CSVVMEQGFEQYF.

This chain joins TRBV7-9 and TRBJ1-1, with unresolved D. Trimming took 4 bases from V and 3 from J, leaving 12 bases between them. Germline V gene data show CDR1 as SEHNR and CDR2 as FQNEAQ (reference sequence). There are 14 residues in the CDR3. CDR3 residues: CASSSGGGHTEAFF. CDR3 nucleotide sequence: TGTGCCAGCAGCTCGGGAGGTGGCCACACTGAAGCTTTCTTT.

V and J are TRBV4-3 and TRBJ1-4; D is undetermined. The CDR3 is 15 amino acids. The V end lost 0 bases, the J end lost 6 bases, and 11 bases lay between the germline ends. CDR1 is LGHNA, CDR2 YSLEER, per germline. CDR3 in DNA: TGCGCCAGCAGCCAAGAGTTCGGGCGGGATGAAAAACTGTTTTTT. Translating gives CASSQEFGRDEKLFF.

The V call is TRBV14, the J call TRBJ2-7; 12 bases agree with TRBD2. V lost 4 bases and J lost 3; bases outside the gene matches: 1. This CDR3 has 14 amino acids. Looked up from germline, CDR1 is SGHDN and CDR2 is FVKESK. The CDR3 here is CASSPTSGSYEQYF. DNA of the CDR3: TGTGCCAGCAGCCCGACTAGCGGGAGCTACGAGCAGTACTTC.

The V and J genes are TRBV2 and TRBJ2-5, with TRBD2 matching 7 bases. The CDR3 length is 15 residues. V trimming: 3 bases; J trimming: 1 base; junction bases outside the gene matches: 5. In germline, CDR1 is SNHLY, CDR2 FYNNEI. CDR3 DNA: TGTGCCAGCAGTGAGCGGGAGAGGGGCCAAGAGACCCAGTACTTC. Translating gives CASSERERGQETQYF. The whole variable domain, remainder taken from reference TRBV2 and TRBJ2-5, is EPEVTQTPSHQVTQMGQEVILRCVPISNHLYFYWYRQILGQKVEFLVSFYNNEISEKSEIFDDQFSVERPDGSNFTLKIRSTKLEDSAMYFCASSERERGQETQYFGPGTRLLVL.